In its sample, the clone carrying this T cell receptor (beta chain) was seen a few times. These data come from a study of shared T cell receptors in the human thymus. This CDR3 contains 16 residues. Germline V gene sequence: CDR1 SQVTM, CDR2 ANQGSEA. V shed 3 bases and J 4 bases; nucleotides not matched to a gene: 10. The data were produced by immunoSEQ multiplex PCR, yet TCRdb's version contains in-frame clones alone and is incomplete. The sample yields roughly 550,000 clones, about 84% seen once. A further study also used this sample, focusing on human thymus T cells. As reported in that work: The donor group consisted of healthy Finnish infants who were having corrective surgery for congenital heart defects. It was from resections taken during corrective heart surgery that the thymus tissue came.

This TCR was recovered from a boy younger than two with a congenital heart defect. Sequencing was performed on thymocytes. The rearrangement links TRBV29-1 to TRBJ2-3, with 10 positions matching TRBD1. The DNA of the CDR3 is TGCAGCGTTGATCCGGGGGGACAGGGGTCCCCAGATACGCAGTATTTT. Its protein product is CSVDPGGQGSPDTQYF.